These T cell receptor beta chains were read from a single sample in a study of cytotoxic CD8 clonotypes in ibrutinib-treated CLL. The table came from immunoSEQ multiplex PCR; TCRdb's copy has only in-frame clones and leaves some out. The table lists 35,000 to 45,000 clones, roughly 50% of them singletons. The specimen was PBMCs, collected before ibrutinib treatment. Receptors were obtained from a human donor with chronic lymphocytic leukemia. CDR3s include the opening cysteine and the closing phenylalanine or tryptophan. A D gene is named only where the DNA matches it firmly. Clone size, where shown, is once, few, many, or a class for clones that have expanded.

.	.	TRBV6-6	TRBJ1-2	TGTGCCAGCAGGATTACCCGGGAGGGCGGCGGCTACACCTTC	CASRITREGGGYTF
.	.	TRBV30	TRBJ1-2	TGTGCCTGGACCCAAGGCAGGGCCCCCTATGGCTACACCTTC	CAWTQGRAPYGYTF
.	few	TRBV5-1	TRBJ2-2	TGCGCCAGCAGCTTGTCCCTAACAGGGAACGGGGAGCTGTTTTTT	CASSLSLTGNGELFF
.	few	TRBV7-8	TRBJ1-3	TGTGCCAGCAGCTTAGAACAGGCTGGAAACACCATATATTTT	CASSLEQAGNTIYF
.	.	TRBV27	TRBJ1-1	TGTGCCAGCAGTGCCTACAGGGACACTGAAGCTTTCTTT	CASSAYRDTEAFF
.	.	TRBV6-5	TRBJ1-2	TGTGCCAGCAGTGACGGATACGGGGATGGCTACACCTTC	CASSDGYGDGYTF
TRBD1	.	TRBV6-5	TRBJ2-1	TGTGCCAGCAGCCGGACAGGGGAAAACAATGAGCAGTTCTTC	CASSRTGENNEQFF
.	.	TRBV9	TRBJ1-2	TGTGCCAGCAGCGAGGGGGGTGGTGGTATCTATGGCTACACCTTC	CASSEGGGGIYGYTF
.	.	TRBV6-5	TRBJ2-7	TGTGCCAGCAGTTACTCGAGGTGGGACTACGAGCAGTACTTC	CASSYSRWDYEQYF
.	.	TRBV28	TRBJ1-5	TGTGCCAGCAGTTTAAGGCAGGCACTTGGCAATCAGCCCCAGCATTTT	CASSLRQALGNQPQHF
.	.	TRBV30	TRBJ2-7	TGTGCCTCTCGGGACAACCACTACGAGCAGTACTTC	CASRDNHYEQYF
.	.	TRBV4-1	TRBJ1-6	TGCGCCAGCAGCCCCGTGGGTCGACAACAGGGTTCACCCCTCCACTTT	CASSPVGRQQGSPLHF
TRBD1	.	TRBV5-1	TRBJ2-1	TGCGCCAGCAGTTTCGACAGGGTCAATGAGCAGTTCTTC	CASSFDRVNEQFF
.	few	TRBV6-1	TRBJ2-2	TGTGCCAGCAGTGAAAGGGTACGGGACACCGGGGAGCTGTTTTTT	CASSERVRDTGELFF
.	.	TRBV10-3	TRBJ1-6	TGTGCCATCAGGAAGGGCAGTAGACTCTATAATTCACCCCTCCACTTT	CAIRKGSRLYNSPLHF
.	once	TRBV19	TRBJ1-4	TGTGCCAGTAGTATGGGAAGAACTAATGAAAAACTGTTTTTT	CASSMGRTNEKLFF
.	.	TRBV7-2	TRBJ1-1	TGTGCCAGCAGCTTAGTTAGAATCTGGGGGGCCACTGAAGCTTTCTTT	CASSLVRIWGATEAFF
TRBD2	.	TRBV2	TRBJ2-7	TGTGCCAGCAGTAGGGGACTAGTGTACGAGCAGTACTTC	CASSRGLVYEQYF
TRBD1	.	TRBV5-1	TRBJ2-7	TGCGCCAGCAGCTTGCTGGCCAGGGGGCTTTACGAGCAGTACTTC	CASSLLARGLYEQYF
.	.	TRBV5-4	TRBJ2-3	TGTGCCAGCAGCCGGGCTGTGGGAGGAGGCACAGATACGCAGTATTTT	CASSRAVGGGTDTQYF
.	.	TRBV5-1	TRBJ1-4	TGCGCCAGCAGCTTACAGGCAACTAATGAAAAACTGTTTTTT	CASSLQATNEKLFF
.	few	TRBV14	TRBJ1-2	TGTGCCAGCAGCCAGGACGGGAGCTATGGCTACACCTTC	CASSQDGSYGYTF
.	few	TRBV15	TRBJ1-5	TGTGCCACCAGCAGAGGAAGTCAGCCCCAGCATTTT	CATSRGSQPQHF
.	.	TRBV7-5	TRBJ2-1	TGTGCCAGAAGCCCGGGGACTAGCGGGAGGTCATACAATGAGCAGTTCTTC	CARSPGTSGRSYNEQFF
TRBD1	few	TRBV7-3	TRBJ1-1	TGTGCCAGCAGCTTAGCAGGGGGCTCTGAAGCTTTCTTT	CASSLAGGSEAFF